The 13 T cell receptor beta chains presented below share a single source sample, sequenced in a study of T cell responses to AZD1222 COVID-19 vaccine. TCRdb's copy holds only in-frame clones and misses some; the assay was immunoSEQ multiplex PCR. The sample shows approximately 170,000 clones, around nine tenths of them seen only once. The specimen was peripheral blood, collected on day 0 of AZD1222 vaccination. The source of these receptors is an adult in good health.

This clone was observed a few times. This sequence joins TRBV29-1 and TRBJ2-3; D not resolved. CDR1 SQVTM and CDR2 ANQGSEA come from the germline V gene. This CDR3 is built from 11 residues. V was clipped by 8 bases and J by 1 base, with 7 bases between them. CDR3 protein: CSHGGTDTQYF. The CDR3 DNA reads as TGCAGCCATGGGGGCACAGATACGCAGTATTTT.

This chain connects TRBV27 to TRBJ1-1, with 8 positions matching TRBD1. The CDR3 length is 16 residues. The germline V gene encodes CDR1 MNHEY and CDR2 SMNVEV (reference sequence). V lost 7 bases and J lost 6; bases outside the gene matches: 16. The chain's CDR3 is CASKSYRTGRFAEAFF. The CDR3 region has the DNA TGTGCCAGCAAGAGCTATCGGACAGGGAGATTCGCTGAAGCTTTCTTT.

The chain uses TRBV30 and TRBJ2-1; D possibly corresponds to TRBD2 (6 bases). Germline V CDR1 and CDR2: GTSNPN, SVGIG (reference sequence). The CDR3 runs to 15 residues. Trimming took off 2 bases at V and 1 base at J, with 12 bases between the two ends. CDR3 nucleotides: TGTGCCTGGAGTTCCCAGGGACTTTCCTACAATGAGCAGTTCTTC. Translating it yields CAWSSQGLSYNEQFF.

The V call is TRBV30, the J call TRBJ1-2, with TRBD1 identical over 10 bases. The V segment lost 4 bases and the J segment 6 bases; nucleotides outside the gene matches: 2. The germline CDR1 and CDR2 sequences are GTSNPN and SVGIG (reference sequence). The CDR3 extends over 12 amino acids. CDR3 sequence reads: CAWKGTGDGYTF. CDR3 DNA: TGTGCCTGGAAGGGGACAGGGGATGGCTACACCTTC.

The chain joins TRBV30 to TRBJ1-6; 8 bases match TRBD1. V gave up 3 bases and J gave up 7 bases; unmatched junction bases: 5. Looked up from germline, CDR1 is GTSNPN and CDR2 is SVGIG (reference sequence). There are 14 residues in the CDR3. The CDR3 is CAWRFGTGNSPLHF. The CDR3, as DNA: TGTGCCTGGAGATTTGGGACAGGCAATTCACCCCTCCACTTT. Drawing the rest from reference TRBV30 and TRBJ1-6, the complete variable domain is SQTIHQWPATLVQPVGSPLSLECTVEGTSNPNLYWYRQAAGRGLQLLFYSVGIGQISSEVPQNLSASRPQDRQFILSSKKLLLSDSGFYLCAWRFGTGNSPLHFGNGTRLTVT.

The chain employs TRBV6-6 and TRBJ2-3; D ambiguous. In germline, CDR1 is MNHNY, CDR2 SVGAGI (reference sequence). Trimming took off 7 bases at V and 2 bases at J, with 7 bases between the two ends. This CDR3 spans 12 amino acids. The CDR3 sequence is CASTSNTDTQYF. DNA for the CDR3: TGTGCCAGCACATCAAACACAGATACGCAGTATTTT.

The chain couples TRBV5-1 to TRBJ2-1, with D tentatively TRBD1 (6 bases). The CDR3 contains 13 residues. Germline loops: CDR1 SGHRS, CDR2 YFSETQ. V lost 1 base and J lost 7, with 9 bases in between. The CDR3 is CASSLTQGNEQFF. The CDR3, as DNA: TGCGCCAGCAGCTTGACACAGGGAAATGAGCAGTTCTTC.

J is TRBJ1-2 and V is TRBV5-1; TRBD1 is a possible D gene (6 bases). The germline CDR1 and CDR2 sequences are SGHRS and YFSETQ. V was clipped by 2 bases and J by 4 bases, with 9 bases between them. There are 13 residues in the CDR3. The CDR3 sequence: CASSLGTPYGYTF. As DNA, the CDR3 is TGCGCCAGCAGCTTAGGGACACCCTATGGCTACACCTTC.

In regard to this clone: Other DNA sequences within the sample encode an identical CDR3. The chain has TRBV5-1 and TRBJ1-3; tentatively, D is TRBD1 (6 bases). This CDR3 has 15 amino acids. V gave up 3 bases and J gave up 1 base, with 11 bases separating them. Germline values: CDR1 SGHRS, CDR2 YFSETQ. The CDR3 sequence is CASSSQQGSGNTIYF. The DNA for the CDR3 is TGCGCCAGCAGCTCACAACAGGGTTCTGGAAACACCATATATTTT. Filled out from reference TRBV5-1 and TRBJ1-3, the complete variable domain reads KAGVTQTPRYLIKTRGQQVTLSCSPISGHRSVSWYQQTPGQGLQFLFEYFSETQRNKGNFPGRFSGRQFSNSRSEMNVSTLELGDSALYLCASSSQQGSGNTIYFGEGSWLTVV.

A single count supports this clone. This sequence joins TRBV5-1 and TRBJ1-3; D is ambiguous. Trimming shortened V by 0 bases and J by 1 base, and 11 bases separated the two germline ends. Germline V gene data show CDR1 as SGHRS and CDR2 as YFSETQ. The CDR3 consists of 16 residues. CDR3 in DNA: TGCGCCAGCAGCTTGGGACTAGGGCGTTCTGGAAACACCATATATTTT. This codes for CASSLGLGRSGNTIYF.

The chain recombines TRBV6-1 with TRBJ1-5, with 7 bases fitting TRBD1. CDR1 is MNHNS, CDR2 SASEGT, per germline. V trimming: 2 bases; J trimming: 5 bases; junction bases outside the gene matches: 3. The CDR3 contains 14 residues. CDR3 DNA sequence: TGTGCCAGCAGTGAAAAGGGGGCATATCAGCCCCAGCATTTT. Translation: CASSEKGAYQPQHF.

As DNA, the CDR3 is TGTGCCAGCAGCTCCCGGGACAGCTACGAGCAGTACTTC. Its translation is CASSSRDSYEQYF. The chain joins TRBV7-9 to TRBJ2-7; 7 bases are a match to TRBD1. Trimming at V came to 4 bases and at J to 3 bases, leaving 3 bases not matched to a gene. The CDR3 is 13 amino acids. The germline V gene has CDR1 SEHNR and CDR2 FQNEAQ (reference sequence).

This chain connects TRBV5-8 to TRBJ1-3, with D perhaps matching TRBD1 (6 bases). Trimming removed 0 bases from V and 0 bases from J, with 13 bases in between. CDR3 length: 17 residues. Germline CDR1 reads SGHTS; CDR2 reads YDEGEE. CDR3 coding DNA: TGTGCCAGCAGCTTGGGACTCTTGACAGGCTCTGGAAACACCATATATTTT. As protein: CASSLGLLTGSGNTIYF.